A single TCR beta chain is shown here with its context. Its antigen is unidentified. The ends lost 4 bases at V and 7 bases at J; junction bases unmatched: 8. The CDR3 loop spans 15 amino acids. The V gene's germline CDR1 is MNHEY and CDR2 SMNVEV (reference sequence). The data were produced by immunoSEQ multiplex PCR, yet TCRdb's version contains in-frame clones alone and is incomplete. The data show some 93,000 clones, 70% to 85% seen once. This entry comes from a study of cytotoxic CD8 clonotypes in ibrutinib-treated CLL. Study-wide background: Of a cohort that held 11 to 12 relapsed/refractory and under 16 treatment-naive patients, 17 to 18 were IGHV unmutated. Study-wide results and caveats: Sustained-remission and progressing patients' sampling times differed. An increase in clonality occurred at ibrutinib response, followed by a return toward baseline at progression.

The sequence was collected from a human donor with chronic lymphocytic leukemia. The V call is TRBV27, the J call TRBJ2-2; 8 nucleotides line up with TRBD2. The sample consisted of PBMCs, taken after 12 months of ibrutinib treatment. The DNA for the CDR3 is TGTGCCAGCAGTTCCTGGCGGGGGGAGGTCGGGGAGCTGTTTTTT. It encodes CASSSWRGEVGELFF.